This T cell receptor beta chain is drawn from a study of blood T cells in healthy people across ages (dated by TCRdb to between 2015 and 2016). With respect to the entire study: In model experiments, roughly one uniquely barcoded TCR beta cDNA molecule per two T cells was captured by template switching. To track age-related changes in TCR beta repertoire diversity, the study relied on deep sequencing normalized with unique cDNA molecular identifiers. Donors were grouped into four age groups: young (average roughly 17 years), middle-aged (less than 40), aged (around 62) and long-lived (around 80). Donors of different ages were randomly distributed across sequencing lanes to avoid experimental bias. Using the same blood draw, the study looked at two additional independent replicas of 1 million unique cDNA reads for two donors, one aged 18 to 29 and the other aged 80 or older. Study-wide conclusions, independent of this receptor: Bulk unsorted PBMC profiling prevented conclusive comparison of naive and antigen-experienced compartments. As age increased, observed TCR beta diversity per million T cells dropped in a roughly linear way, and a significant reduction was already evident by age 40. Because donor CMV infection status was unknown, age-related changes in expanded clonotypes were potentially confounded. Total diversity estimates from one million sequenced T cells were considered lower bounds and underestimates. Observed TCR beta diversity correlated strongly with the percentage of naive T cells measured by flow cytometry. Compared with the aged group, the long-lived group had more naive CD4+ T cells, fewer expanded clones and increased TCR diversity, suggesting age selection.

Donors were 30 to 45 systemically healthy Caucasian individuals from Russia aged roughly 6 to 90 years. Each donor gave about 9.8 milliliters of peripheral blood, drawn into EDTA-treated Vacutainer tubes. PBMCs were isolated by Ficoll-Paque density-gradient centrifugation, with at least 7 million obtained per sample. Trizol reagent was used to extract total RNA from the PBMCs, yielding at least 6 micrograms per sample. Naive CD45RAhigh/CD27high T cell percentages were measured by flow cytometry on a PBMC aliquot from every donor. This clonotype was seen only a few times. Which antigen it targets is not known. Per-base quality was not reported, and no clone a single base away is much larger than it. V gives up 0 bases and J gives up 5 bases, and the segment between their germline ends measures 14 bases. The CDR3 sequence holds 16 residues, the cysteine and phenylalanine included. Only the CDR3 portion is preserved as DNA: 48 bases, with reading frame beginning at the first base. CDR1 and CDR2 (LGHNA, YSLEER) derive from the germline V gene.

The library was made by 5' RACE. These reads were obtained on an Illumina HiSeq 2500. The second PCR ran for about 6 to 12 cycles and used a J-beta primer mix along with a sample-barcoded 5' primer. Each TCR beta cDNA molecule received a unique molecular identifier from a template-switch 5' adaptor carrying 12 random nucleotides. Each sample yielded at least 2.5 million CDR3-containing paired-end reads. All of the RNA was converted into first-strand cDNA using the Mint cDNA synthesis kit, with a TRBC-specific oligonucleotide serving as the primer. Following uracil-DNA glycosylase treatment, all cDNA underwent a first 18-cycle PCR with the universal primers M1SS and BC2_uni_R. Per the original workflow: Each sample was normalized by randomly selecting 1 million high-quality reads, each carrying a distinct molecular identifier. Reads with shared molecular identifiers were discarded instead of being binned into consensus sequences. CDR3 identification, clonotype clustering and error correction used MiTCR with a Q25 quality threshold and the strictest error-elimination algorithm. A nonparametric unseen species model with Euler transformation was used to estimate lower-bound total TCR beta diversity. TCRdb cleaned the public reads at Q25 with fastp, built clones with MiXCR and kept in-frame beta chains. Each record represents a unique CDR3 protein, reported with the most common genes and DNA among its rows. These V and J calls are TCRdb output, not the study's own analysis. This sample holds hundreds of thousands of distinct CDR3 sequences; 58% were observed only once. Roughly 22% of the sample is held by the ten biggest clonotypes.

Sequencing was carried out using blood. The V and J segments used are TRBV4-3 and TRBJ2-1, and perhaps TRBD2 as D gene, on 5 matching bases. The sequence was collected from a man aged 25-45 years in good health. The sequenced DNA is TGCGCCAGCAGCCAAGATACGGGAAGCCTCCACAATGAGCAGTTCTTC. It specifies CASSQDTGSLHNEQFF.